The 5 T cell receptor beta chains reported below all come from one sample, sequenced in a study of blood T cell repertoires in COVID-19. Generated by immunoSEQ multiplex PCR, the TCRdb table keeps only in-frame clones and is missing some. This table holds hundreds of thousands of clones, about 86% found once. Sequencing was performed on PBMCs or T cells enriched from blood (not recorded which). The receptors shown here come from a woman aged 50 to 65 with acute COVID-19.

The rearrangement uses TRBV7-2 and TRBJ1-6, with D possibly being TRBD1 (6 bases). The CDR3 consists of 15 residues. V lost 5 bases and J lost 9, with 17 bases in between. Germline loops: CDR1 SGHTA, CDR2 FQGNSA. For the CDR3, the DNA is TGTGCCAGCAGCCTACGACAGGTCGAGATTTCACCCCTCCACTTT. Amino acids: CASSLRQVEISPLHF. Together with reference TRBV7-2 and TRBJ1-6, the CDR3 gives the full variable domain: GAGVSQSPSNKVTEKGKDVELRCDPISGHTALYWYRQSLGQGLEFLIYFQGNSAPDKSGLPSDRFSAERTGGSVSTLTIQRTQQEDSAVYLCASSLRQVEISPLHFGNGTRLTVT.

This chain uses TRBV7-9 with TRBJ1-3, with no clear D. The CDR3 covers 16 residues. Germline CDR1 SEHNR, CDR2 FQNEAQ (reference sequence). V lost 2 bases to trimming and J lost 0 bases, with 11 bases between them. Written as DNA, the CDR3 is TGTGCCAGCAGCTTATCTCCCGGGTACTCTGGAAACACCATATATTTT. Translation gives CASSLSPGYSGNTIYF.

The V gene is TRBV11-2, the J gene TRBJ1-6; no clear D gene. V was shortened by 5 bases and J by 7 bases, with 15 bases between the two germline ends. Germline lookup yields CDR1 SGHAT and CDR2 FQNNGV. There are 15 residues in the CDR3. The CDR3 protein is CASSHYNPSNSPLHF. The DNA for the CDR3 is TGTGCCAGCAGCCACTACAATCCTTCAAATTCACCCCTCCACTTT.

In nucleotides, the CDR3 is TGTGCCATCAGCCCAACAGGGAGTAACACTGAAGCTTTCTTT. Residues: CAISPTGSNTEAFF. The V call is TRBV10-3, the J call TRBJ1-1, with D possibly being TRBD1 (6 bases). The CDR3 covers 14 residues. The germline V and J ends were trimmed by 6 bases and 2 bases, with 13 bases remaining between them. Germline CDR1 reads ENHRY; CDR2 reads SYGVKD.

The rearrangement uses TRBV5-4 and TRBJ2-3; 8 nucleotides agree with TRBD1. Trimming at V came to 2 bases and at J to 3 bases, leaving 8 bases not matched to a gene. From germline, CDR1 is SGHNT and CDR2 YYREEE (reference sequence). The CDR3 covers 16 residues. The CDR3 spells CASSLKQGVITDTQYF. For the CDR3, the DNA is TGTGCCAGCAGCTTAAAACAGGGGGTAATTACAGATACGCAGTATTTT.